This TCR beta chain is drawn from a study of T cells in Graves' hyperthyroidism and ophthalmopathy. The germline CDR1 and CDR2 sequences are MNHNS and SASEGT. There are 15 residues in the CDR3. Trimming cost V 6 bases and J 5 bases, with 20 bases left between them. Diagnoses rested on clinical symptoms, serum thyroxine and TRAb, thyroid ultrasound and orbital computed tomography. A roughly 9.1 ml volume of fresh peripheral blood provided the PBMCs. Using RNA transcripts as the source, TCR beta CDR3 regions were amplified. The HTBI primer set served for first-round RT-PCR of the TCR CDR3. TCRdb reprocessed the multiplex PCR reads with MiXCR, giving one entry per CDR3 protein. The sample consists of about 380,000 distinct CDR3 sequences, approximately 17% of them appearing once. This clonotype appeared many times.

Sequenced: blood. This receptor was identified in a man between 18 and 35 years old with Graves' ophthalmopathy. This chain links TRBV6-1 with TRBJ2-7; D might be TRBD1 or TRBD2, each matching 5 bases. The CDR3 loop reads CASRKAAEGTDEQYF. The CDR3 bases are TGTGCCAGCAGGAAGGCGGCAGAGGGGACCGACGAGCAGTACTTC.